The rows below give T cell receptor beta chains drawn from one sample of a study of CD8+CD57+ T cells in acquired aplastic anemia. TCRdb reprocessed the reads via MiXCR and lists one record per CDR3 protein. Here the sample spans about 180,000 distinct CDR3 sequences, 48% being singletons. The sequenced sample was sorted CD4+, CD8+, or CD8+CD57+ T cells (not recorded which) from PBMCs. The receptors shown here come from a human donor with aplastic anemia. CDR3s include the opening cysteine and the closing phenylalanine or tryptophan. D genes are given only for firm matches. A row's size may be missing; if present it is once, few, many or a size class.

>TRBJ2-5|TRBV7-9|.|.
CASSPRGPGGETQYF
TGTGCCAGCAGCCCACGGGGTCCCGGTGGAGAGACCCAGTACTTC
>TRBJ2-4|TRBV30|.|few
CAWSKGAKNIQYF
TGTGCCTGGAGTAAAGGGGCCAAAAACATTCAGTACTTC
>TRBJ2-7|TRBV6-1|.|many
CASGPYSYEQYF
TGTGCCAGCGGACCCTACTCCTACGAGCAGTACTTC
>TRBJ2-3|TRBV5-1|.|once
CASSIPGLITDTQYF
TGCGCCAGCAGCATACCGGGACTTATCACAGATACGCAGTATTTT
>TRBJ2-1|TRBV25-1|.|many
CASSRTVTTDEQFF
TGTGCCAGCAGTAGAACTGTTACTACAGATGAGCAGTTCTTC
>TRBJ1-3|TRBV3-1|.|many
CATIESENTIYF
TGTGCCACCATCGAGAGTGAGAACACCATATATTTT
>TRBJ1-1|TRBV2|.|.
CASLDSPTEAFF
TGTGCCAGCTTGGACAGCCCCACTGAAGCTTTCTTT
>TRBJ2-5|TRBV11-2|.|many
CASSLGWGSMGDQETQYF
TGTGCCAGCAGCTTAGGGTGGGGCTCCATGGGCGATCAAGAGACCCAGTACTTC
>TRBJ2-7|TRBV12-3/TRBV12-4|.|.
CASSSVLGQYF
TGTGCCAGCAGTTCAGTTTTAGGGCAGTACTTC
>TRBJ1-1|TRBV20-1|.|many
CSTDSMNTEAFF
TGCAGCACCGACAGTATGAACACTGAAGCTTTCTTT
>TRBJ1-6|TRBV18|.|many
CASSPRTGDNSPLHF
TGTGCCAGCTCACCACGGACGGGAGATAATTCACCCCTCCACTTT
>TRBJ2-6|TRBV20-1|TRBD1|many
CSAATGASLSGANVLTF
TGCAGTGCCGCTACAGGGGCGAGTCTGTCTGGGGCCAACGTCCTGACTTTC
>TRBJ1-6|TRBV24-1|.|.
CATGAGKSYNSPLHF
TGTGCCACCGGTGCAGGGAAGTCCTATAATTCACCCCTCCACTTT
>TRBJ1-1|TRBV6-1|.|few
CATIERGNTEAFF
TGTGCCACCATAGAACGGGGGAACACTGAAGCTTTCTTT
>TRBJ2-3|TRBV10-3|.|many
CAISASGTYTDTQYF
TGTGCCATCAGCGCGTCCGGGACCTATACAGATACGCAGTATTTT
>TRBJ2-2|TRBV7-9|TRBD1|many
CASIGTGNTGELFF
TGTGCCAGCATCGGGACAGGGAACACCGGGGAGCTGTTTTTT
>TRBJ2-1|TRBV29-1|TRBD2|.
CSVEGGYYNEQFF
TGCAGCGTTGAGGGGGGGTACTACAATGAGCAGTTCTTC
>TRBJ1-1|TRBV24-1|.|medium-sized
CATSDMMNTEAFF
TGTGCCACCAGTGATATGATGAACACTGAAGCTTTCTTT
>TRBJ2-7|TRBV12-3/TRBV12-4|TRBD1|.
CASSPRGTGASEQYF
TGTGCCAGCAGTCCTCGCGGGACAGGGGCTAGCGAGCAGTACTTC
>TRBJ2-5|TRBV28|.|.
CASSPPQTAETQYF
TGTGCCAGCAGTCCCCCGCAGACAGCAGAGACCCAGTACTTC
>TRBJ1-1|TRBV19|.|.
CASSISGARRPEAFF
TGTGCCAGTAGTATCTCGGGAGCCAGACGTCCTGAAGCTTTCTTT
>TRBJ2-3|TRBV10-3|.|many
CASSESASTDTQYF
TGTGCCAGCAGTGAGTCGGCTAGCACAGATACGCAGTATTTT
>TRBJ2-1|TRBV7-8|.|.
CASSLAREAEQFF
TGTGCCAGCAGCTTAGCGAGAGAAGCCGAGCAGTTCTTC
>TRBJ2-2|TRBV2|.|.
CASSSSGSGAGELFF
TGTGCCAGCAGTTCATCAGGGAGCGGCGCCGGGGAGCTGTTTTTT
>TRBJ1-6|TRBV5-4|.|once
CASSLEYRLLNNSPLHF
TGTGCCAGCAGCTTGGAGTACAGGCTACTAAATAATTCACCCCTCCACTTT
>TRBJ1-1|TRBV27|.|many
CASSLSGRGNTEAFF
TGTGCCAGCAGTTTATCTGGCAGGGGCAACACTGAAGCTTTCTTT
>TRBJ2-1|TRBV7-2|.|many
CASSFDWNEQFF
TGTGCCAGCAGCTTCGACTGGAATGAGCAGTTCTTC
>TRBJ1-5|TRBV2|.|.
CASSDTSSNQPQHF
TGTGCCAGCAGTGATACAAGCTCCAATCAGCCCCAGCATTTT
>TRBJ2-7|TRBV2|.|.
CASSIRAGQYF
TGTGCCAGCAGTATTCGGGCCGGCCAGTACTTC
>TRBJ2-1|TRBV3-1|TRBD2|.
CASSRTSGDNEQFF
TGTGCCAGCAGCCGGACTAGCGGCGACAATGAGCAGTTCTTC
>TRBJ1-5|TRBV4-1|.|.
CASSQVQGSQPQHF
TGCGCCAGCAGCCAAGTACAGGGTAGTCAGCCCCAGCATTTT
>TRBJ2-3|TRBV20-1|TRBD2|many
CSARDWGGVSTDTQYF
TGCAGTGCTAGAGATTGGGGGGGGGTTAGCACAGATACGCAGTATTTT
>TRBJ1-5|TRBV20-1|TRBD1|few
CSADRGGTGGPF
TGCAGTGCCGACCGGGGCGGGACAGGGGGACCGTTT